The entry that follows covers one TCR beta chain sequence. Its target is unknown. This table comes from immunoSEQ multiplex PCR, and its TCRdb copy is limited to in-frame clones, with some not included. The repertoire consists of tens of thousands of clones, with about 81% occurring once and the leading ten covering approximately 0.82%. These data originate in a study of PD-1 blockade in classical Hodgkin lymphoma. Notes on the study in general: The baseline diversity of complete responders showed similarity to that of newly diagnosed patients. Any patient who commenced nivolumab under 1 year after ASCT was excluded.

Time point noted: cycle 4 day 1 (C4D1), after more than 5 weeks of nivolumab. Relapse after autologous stem cell transplantation occurred in every patient, and brentuximab vedotin exposure varied. With magnetic negative selection, CD4+ T cells were purified from PBMCs that had been thawed. Patients showed best responses of complete response, partial response or progressive disease. The CDR3 sequence is 20 residues long. This clonotype was sampled from a human donor with classical Hodgkin lymphoma. The genes are TRBV1 and TRBJ2-5; TRBD2, the table's D call, lacks a check against the DNA. TRBV1 is classified as a pseudogene. Sample: CD4+ T cells from blood, taken before the fourth cycle of nivolumab. The CDR3 reads CTSSQDLFLAGGPHVETQYF. In nucleotides, the CDR3 is TGCACCAGCAGCCAAGATCTTTTTCTAGCGGGGGGGCCACACGTAGAGACCCAGTACTTC.